This TCR beta chain was observed in a study of blood T cell repertoires in COVID-19. Study context: Samples of COVID-19 (acute and convalescent) were obtained from the United States, Italy and Spain. Sources were T cells, B-cell-depleted T cells, or PBMCs; the material itself was cDNA or gDNA.

Germline values: CDR1 SGHRS, CDR2 YFSETQ. The CDR3 runs to 16 residues. The trim removed 0 bases at V and 0 bases at J, leaving 5 bases unmatched. Original handling: From reference gene primer amplification, estimates of nucleated cell counts were derived. Generated by immunoSEQ multiplex PCR, the TCRdb table keeps only in-frame clones and is missing some. D and trimming were read from the DNA, whereas the V and J calls and clone size are those reported in that table. The table lists 300,000 or so clones, roughly 86% of them singletons. The J gene is TRBJ2-7, the V gene TRBV5-1; 8 nucleotides agree with TRBD2. Sequenced input: peripheral blood. The sequence was obtained from a man aged 65-85 years with acute or convalescent COVID-19. The CDR3 nucleotides are TGCGCCAGCAGCTTGGAATCTAGCGGGTACTCCTACGAGCAGTACTTC. This translates into CASSLESSGYSYEQYF.